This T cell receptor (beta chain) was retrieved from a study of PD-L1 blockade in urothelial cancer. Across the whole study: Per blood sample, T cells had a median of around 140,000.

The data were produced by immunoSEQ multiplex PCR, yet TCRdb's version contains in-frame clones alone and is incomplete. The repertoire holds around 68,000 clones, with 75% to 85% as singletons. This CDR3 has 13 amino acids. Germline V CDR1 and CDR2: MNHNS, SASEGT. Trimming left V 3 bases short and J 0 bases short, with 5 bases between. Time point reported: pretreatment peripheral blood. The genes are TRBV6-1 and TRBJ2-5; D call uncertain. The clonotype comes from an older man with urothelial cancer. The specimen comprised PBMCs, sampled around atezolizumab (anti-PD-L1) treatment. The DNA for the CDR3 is TGTGCCAGCAGTGAGGCAAACCAAGAGACCCAGTACTTC. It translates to CASSEANQETQYF.